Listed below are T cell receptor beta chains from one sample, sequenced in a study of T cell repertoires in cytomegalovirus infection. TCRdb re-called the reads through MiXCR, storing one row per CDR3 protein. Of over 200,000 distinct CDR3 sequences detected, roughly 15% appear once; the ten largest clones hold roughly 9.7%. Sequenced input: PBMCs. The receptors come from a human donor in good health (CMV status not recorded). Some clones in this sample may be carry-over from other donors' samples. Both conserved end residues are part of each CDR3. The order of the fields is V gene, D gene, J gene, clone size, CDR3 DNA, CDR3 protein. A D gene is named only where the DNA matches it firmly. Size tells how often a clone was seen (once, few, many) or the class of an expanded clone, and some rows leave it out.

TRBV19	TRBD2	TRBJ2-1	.	TGTGCCAGTAGTATCCGCCAAAGGATACTAGCGGGAGTTCGGAATGAGCAGTTCTTC	CASSIRQRILAGVRNEQFF
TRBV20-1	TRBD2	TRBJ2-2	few	TGCAGTGCTAGGGACCCCAGCGGGAGTGGGTTCAGCGGGGAGCTGTTTTTT	CSARDPSGSGFSGELFF
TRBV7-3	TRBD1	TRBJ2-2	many	TGTGCCAGCAGCAAGGGACAGGGGGTGTGGGAGCTGTTTTTT	CASSKGQGVWELFF
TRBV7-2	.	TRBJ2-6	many	TGTGCCAGCAACCTTCCTGGGGCCAACGTCCTGACTTTC	CASNLPGANVLTF
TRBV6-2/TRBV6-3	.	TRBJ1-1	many	TGTGCCAGCACAGGGCGGAACACTGAAGCTTTCTTT	CASTGRNTEAFF
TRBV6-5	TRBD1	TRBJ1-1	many	TGTGCCAGCAGTTACTCAGCAGGGGGCTACACTGAAGCTTTCTTT	CASSYSAGGYTEAFF
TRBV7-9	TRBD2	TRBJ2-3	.	TGTGCCAGCAGCCAAACGGGGGGAACCACAGATACGCAGTATTTT	CASSQTGGTTDTQYF
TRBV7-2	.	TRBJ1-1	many	TGTGCCAGCAGCTGGGGACATTCGAACACTGAAGCTTTCTTT	CASSWGHSNTEAFF
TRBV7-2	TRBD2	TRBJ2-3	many	TGTGCCAGCAGCTTCCCCGGAGCGGGGACCGGCACAGATACGCAGTATTTT	CASSFPGAGTGTDTQYF
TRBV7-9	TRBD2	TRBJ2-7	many	TGTGCCAGCAGCGGACGGACTAGCGGATCCTACGAGCAGTACTTC	CASSGRTSGSYEQYF
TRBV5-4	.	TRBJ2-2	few	TGTGCCAGCAGCTTTTATGATACGAGCACCGGGGAGCTGTTTTTT	CASSFYDTSTGELFF
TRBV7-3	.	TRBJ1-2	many	TGTGCCAGCAGCACCGGAATAAATAACTATGGCTACACCTTC	CASSTGINNYGYTF
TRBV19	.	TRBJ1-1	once	TGTGCCAGTAGGGACCCAGGGAGGAGGGTTGAAGCTTTCTTT	CASRDPGRRVEAFF
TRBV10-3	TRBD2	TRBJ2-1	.	TGTGCCATCAGTGAGTCGAGCGGGAGGCGGGAATGGGAGCAGTTCTTC	CAISESSGRREWEQFF
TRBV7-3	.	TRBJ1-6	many	TGTGCCAGCAGCCCGGACGGCTTGCGACCCCTCCACTTT	CASSPDGLRPLHF
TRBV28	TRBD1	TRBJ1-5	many	TGTGCCAGCAGGACGCCTTTGGACAGGGATCAGCCCCAGCATTTT	CASRTPLDRDQPQHF
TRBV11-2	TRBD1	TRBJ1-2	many	TGTGCCAGCAGCCTGACAGGGCAGGGCTACACCTTC	CASSLTGQGYTF
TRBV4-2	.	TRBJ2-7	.	TGTGCCAGCAGCCAAGAAGGCTTTAGATCCGCCTACGAGCAGTACTTC	CASSQEGFRSAYEQYF
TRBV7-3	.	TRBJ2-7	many	TGTGCCAGCAGCCCACAGGGGGGGGATACCTACGAGCAGTACTTC	CASSPQGGDTYEQYF
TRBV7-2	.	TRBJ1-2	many	TGTGCCAGCAGGCGGGGGCTGATCTATGGCTACACCTTC	CASRRGLIYGYTF
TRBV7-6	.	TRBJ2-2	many	TGTGCCAGCAGCCTCCGGACGGACGGGGAGCTGTTTTTT	CASSLRTDGELFF
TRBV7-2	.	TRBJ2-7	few	TGTGCCAGCAGCTTATCCAGGCTGACTAGCTCCTACGAGCAGTACTTC	CASSLSRLTSSYEQYF
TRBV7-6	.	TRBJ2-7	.	TGTGCCAGCAGCTTAGAAGCAGAATCCTACGAGCAGTACTTC	CASSLEAESYEQYF
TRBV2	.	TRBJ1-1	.	TGTGCCAGCAGTGTTCGAGGACAGACTATGAACACTGAAGCTTTCTTT	CASSVRGQTMNTEAFF
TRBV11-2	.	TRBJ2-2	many	TGTGCCAGCAGCTCCGTTTCCTCGGGGTACAACACCGGGGAGCTGTTTTTT	CASSSVSSGYNTGELFF
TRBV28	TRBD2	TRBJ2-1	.	TGTGCCAGCAGTTTTGGACTAGCGGGAGAGCTGCGGGAGCAGTTCTTC	CASSFGLAGELREQFF
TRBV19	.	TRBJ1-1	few	TGTGCCAGTAGTATCGGTAGTTCCTCAGGGTTGAACACTGAAGCTTTCTTT	CASSIGSSSGLNTEAFF
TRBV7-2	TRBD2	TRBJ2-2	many	TGTGCCAGCAGCACAATCGGGGGGTCGAACACCGGGGAGCTGTTTTTT	CASSTIGGSNTGELFF
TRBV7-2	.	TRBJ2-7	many	TGTGCCAGCAGCATCAGCCGGGGGATGAGGGACGAGCAGTACTTC	CASSISRGMRDEQYF
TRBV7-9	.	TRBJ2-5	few	TGTGCCAGCAGCTTATATCCAGGGTGGCAAGAGACCCAGTACTTC	CASSLYPGWQETQYF
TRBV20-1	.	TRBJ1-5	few	TGCAGTGCTCCGTGGCAGCCCGATAGCAATCAGCCCCAGCATTTT	CSAPWQPDSNQPQHF
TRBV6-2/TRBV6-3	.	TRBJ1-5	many	TGTGCCAGCGGACAGTTTGAGCAGCCCCAGCATTTT	CASGQFEQPQHF
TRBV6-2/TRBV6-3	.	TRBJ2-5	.	TGTGCCAGCAGGGGTGACCGAGGAGAGACCCAGTACTTC	CASRGDRGETQYF
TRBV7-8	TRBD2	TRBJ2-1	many	TGTGCCAGCAGCTTACCGGGACTAGCGGTTGAGCAGTTCTTC	CASSLPGLAVEQFF
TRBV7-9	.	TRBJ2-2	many	TGTGCCAGCAGCTCCGGATACAGGACTAAGTCACTCGCGGAGCTGTTTTTT	CASSSGYRTKSLAELFF
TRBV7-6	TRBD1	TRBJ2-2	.	TGTGCTAGCAGTGAGACAGGGTCTCCGACCGGGGAGCTGTTTTTT	CASSETGSPTGELFF
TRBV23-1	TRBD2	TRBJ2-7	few	TGCGCCAGCAGTCATAGGGTTATAGCGGGAGCCTACGAGCAGTACTTC	CASSHRVIAGAYEQYF
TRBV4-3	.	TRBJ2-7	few	TGCGCCAGCAGCCAAGCAAGGCGGGGCGCCTACGAGCAGTACTTC	CASSQARRGAYEQYF
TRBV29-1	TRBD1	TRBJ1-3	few	TGCAGCGCTCTCCGGGACAGGGGTGGAAACACCATATATTTT	CSALRDRGGNTIYF
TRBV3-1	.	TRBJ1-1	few	TGTGCCAGCAGCCAAGATTCAGGCAGTGAAGCTTTCTTT	CASSQDSGSEAFF
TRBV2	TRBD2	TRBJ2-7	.	TGTGCCAGCTGTCTGCGGGAGGTCCGCTCCTACGAGCAGTACTTC	CASCLREVRSYEQYF
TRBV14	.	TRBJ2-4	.	TGTGCCAGCAGCCATAGGACGGTCGAAAACATTCAGTACTTC	CASSHRTVENIQYF
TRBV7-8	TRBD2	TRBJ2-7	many	TGTGCCAGCAGCTCCACCGGGACTAGCGGGGGGTGGACCTACGAGCAGTACTTC	CASSSTGTSGGWTYEQYF
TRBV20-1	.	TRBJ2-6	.	TGCAGTGCTAGTCCCGGGAATGGGGCCAACGTCCTGACTTTC	CSASPGNGANVLTF
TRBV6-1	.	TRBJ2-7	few	TGTGCCAGCAGTCGTACAGGGCTACGCTACGAGCAGTACTTC	CASSRTGLRYEQYF
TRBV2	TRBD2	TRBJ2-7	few	TGTGCCAGCAGCAGGACTAGCGGGATCTCCTACGAGCAGTACTTC	CASSRTSGISYEQYF